One sample yielded the 12 T cell receptor beta chains listed below, sequenced in a study of graft-versus-host responses after intestinal transplantation. Sequenced by immunoSEQ multiplex PCR; TCRdb stores in-frame clones only, minus some. This sample has roughly 110,000 clones, with around 94% found just once. These receptors have no known antigen. Sequenced here: unstimulated CD4+ T cells sorted from spleen or lymph node cells, sampled before transplant. The receptors were gathered from a human donor who was the organ donor for an intestinal transplant.

The V and J genes are TRBV30 and TRBJ2-5, with 12 positions matching TRBD1. CDR3 length: 13 amino acids. The ends lost 7 bases at V and 4 bases at J; junction bases unmatched: 4. Germline loops: CDR1 GTSNPN, CDR2 SVGIG (reference sequence). The CDR3 spells CAFRDRGRETQYF. The CDR3 DNA reads TGTGCCTTCCGGGACAGGGGGCGAGAGACCCAGTACTTC. The entire variable domain, with the rest obtained from reference TRBV30 and TRBJ2-5, is as follows: SQTIHQWPATLVQPVGSPLSLECTVEGTSNPNLYWYRQAAGRGLQLLFYSVGIGQISSEVPQNLSASRPQDRQFILSSKKLLLSDSGFYLCAFRDRGRETQYFGPGTRLLVL.

This rearrangement joins TRBV19 to TRBJ1-4; D call uncertain. The germline CDR1 and CDR2 sequences are LNHDA and SQIVND (reference sequence). The V gene lost 6 bases and the J gene lost 5 bases, with 10 bases spanning the gap. CDR3 length: 13 amino acids. The CDR3 sequence: CASSPGLNEKLFF. The CDR3 bases are TGTGCCAGTAGCCCGGGGTTAAATGAAAAACTGTTTTTT.

The chain is built from TRBV13 and TRBJ2-1; D ambiguous. The length of the CDR3 is 16 residues. V lost 1 base, J lost 0 bases, and 10 bases lay in between. CDR1 is PRHDT, CDR2 FYEKMQ, per germline (reference sequence). CDR3 loop: CASSLASGSSYNEQFF. Written as DNA, the CDR3 is TGTGCCAGCAGCTTAGCATCTGGAAGCTCCTACAATGAGCAGTTCTTC.

The chain recombines TRBV19 with TRBJ1-5; D is possibly TRBD1 (6 bases). Germline CDR1 and CDR2: LNHDA and SQIVND (reference sequence). The ends were cut back, 7 bases at V and 1 base at J, with 11 bases in the middle. The CDR3 runs 14 residues. CDR3 nucleotide sequence: TGTGCCAGTAATCGGGGGGCAAGCAATCAGCCCCAGCATTTT. This encodes CASNRGASNQPQHF.

V usage is TRBV19 and J usage is TRBJ2-7; 9 nucleotides agree with TRBD1. The length of the CDR3 is 14 residues. With V trimmed by 10 bases and J by 3 bases, 10 bases remained unmatched. Germline V gene sequence: CDR1 LNHDA, CDR2 SQIVND (reference sequence). The CDR3 sequence: CATRDRAKFYEQYF. CDR3 coding DNA: TGTGCCACCAGGGACAGGGCTAAATTCTACGAGCAGTACTTC.

The chain carries TRBV10-3 and TRBJ2-2; 8 bases line up with TRBD1. The CDR3 covers 18 residues. Losses at the gene ends were 4 bases for V and 0 bases for J; bases not matched to a gene: 10. From germline, CDR1 is ENHRY and CDR2 SYGVKD. The CDR3 DNA sequence: TGTGCCATCAGTGGCCCCTTAGGACAGGGACCGAACACCGGGGAGCTGTTTTTT. Encoded protein: CAISGPLGQGPNTGELFF.

This clone was observed a handful of times. The rearrangement links TRBV5-1 to TRBJ1-1; a possible D gene is TRBD1 (5 bases). Germline V gene sequence: CDR1 SGHRS, CDR2 YFSETQ. The V gene lost 3 bases and the J gene lost 3 bases, with 15 bases spanning the gap. The length of the CDR3 is 15 residues. Here the CDR3 DNA reads TGCGCCAGCAGCTCTCAACTTGGAGGGGACACTGAAGCTTTCTTT. Translated: CASSSQLGGDTEAFF.

This sequence joins TRBV2 and TRBJ2-1, with D unclear. CDR1 is SNHLY, CDR2 FYNNEI, per germline. The CDR3 spans 13 residues. V lost 6 bases and J lost 5, with 11 bases in between. The CDR3 bases are TGTGCCAGCAGAGCGCCTTCTCACAATGAGCAGTTCTTC. This gives the protein CASRAPSHNEQFF. Full variable domain (outside the CDR3, taken from reference TRBV2 and TRBJ2-1): EPEVTQTPSHQVTQMGQEVILRCVPISNHLYFYWYRQILGQKVEFLVSFYNNEISEKSEIFDDQFSVERPDGSNFTLKIRSTKLEDSAMYFCASRAPSHNEQFFGPGTRLTVL.

The V gene is TRBV19, the J gene TRBJ1-5; possibly TRBD1 for D (5 bases). V was clipped by 5 bases and J by 3 bases, with 8 bases between them. The CDR3 is made up of 13 amino acids. Germline V lookup: CDR1 LNHDA, CDR2 SQIVND (reference sequence). CDR3 amino acids: CASSWGNNQPQHF. CDR3 DNA sequence: TGTGCCAGTAGTTGGGGGAACAATCAGCCCCAGCATTTT.

V usage is TRBV6-1 and J usage is TRBJ2-1; 10 bases match TRBD2. V lost 6 bases to trimming and J lost 7 bases; unmatched junction nucleotides: 9. The CDR3 runs to 15 residues. CDR1 and CDR2 from the germline V gene are MNHNS and SASEGT. The CDR3 is CASRRAGGWANEQFF. CDR3 nucleotide sequence: TGTGCCAGCAGGAGAGCGGGAGGGTGGGCGAATGAGCAGTTCTTC.

The chain recombines TRBV19 with TRBJ1-2, with D uncertain. V was shortened by 3 bases and J by 5 bases, with 10 bases between the two germline ends. This CDR3 is 13 amino acids long. Germline V lookup: CDR1 LNHDA, CDR2 SQIVND (reference sequence). The CDR3, as DNA: TGTGCCAGTAGTATCGGCGGGAATTATGGCTACACCTTC. Residues: CASSIGGNYGYTF.

This chain joins TRBV7-2 and TRBJ2-3; 7 nucleotides match TRBD2. J lost 5 bases, V lost 5 bases, and 10 bases had no gene match. The CDR3 is 15 amino acids. Germline CDR1 is SGHTA and CDR2 is FQGNSA. The CDR3 reads CASSPQGGFKDTQYF. CDR3 in DNA: TGTGCCAGCAGCCCCCAGGGAGGGTTCAAAGATACGCAGTATTTT.